This T cell receptor (beta chain) was identified in a study of graft-versus-host responses after intestinal transplantation. As for the study in general: Transplantation in recipients was multivisceral, liver-intestinal, or isolated intestinal. Every transplant recipient was induced with anti-thymocyte globulin, then maintained on tacrolimus and steroids for about three years.

Profiling relied on immunoSEQ multiplex PCR, and the TCRdb table lists in-frame clones only, not all of them. Among over 85,000 clones listed, 90% to 95% were seen once. V dropped 3 bases and J dropped 4 bases, with 13 bases sitting between them. This CDR3 contains 14 residues. Germline-derived CDR1 and CDR2 are MNHNS and SASEGT. Turning to this clone: The antigen remains undetermined.

The study, taken as a whole, reports: GvH clones detected in recipient marrow included some appearing first in ileum or blood.

The clonotype was recovered from a human donor who received an intestinal transplant. This chain connects TRBV6-1 to TRBJ2-7, with D tentatively TRBD1 (5 bases). Sequences were derived from unstimulated CD8+ T cells sorted from spleen or lymph node cells, sampled before intestinal transplant. The chain's CDR3 is CASSDLYGAYEQYF. The CDR3 DNA sequence: TGTGCCAGCAGTGATCTATATGGGGCTTACGAGCAGTACTTC.